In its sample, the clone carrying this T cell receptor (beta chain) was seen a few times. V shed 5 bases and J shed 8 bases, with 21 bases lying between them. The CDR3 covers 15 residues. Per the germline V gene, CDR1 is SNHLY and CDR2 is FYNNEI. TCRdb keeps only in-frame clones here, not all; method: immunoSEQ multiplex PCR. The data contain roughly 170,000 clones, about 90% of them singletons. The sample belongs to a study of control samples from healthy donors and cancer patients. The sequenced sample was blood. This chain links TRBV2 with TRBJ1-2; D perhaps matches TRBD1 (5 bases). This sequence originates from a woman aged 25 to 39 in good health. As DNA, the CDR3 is TGTGCCAGCAGTACCCCCCAGATGACAGCCAGGGGCTACACCTTC. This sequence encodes CASSTPQMTARGYTF.